The 22 T cell receptor beta chains below come from one sample, sequenced in a study of shared clonotypes between healthy human individuals. Method: immunoSEQ multiplex PCR; TCRdb's copy keeps in-frame clones and lacks some. The sample lists some 480,000 clones, 70% to 80% occurring once. The sample was PBMCs. Receptors were obtained from a woman in her 40s in good health. Some clones in this sample may be carry-over from other donors' samples.

The CDR3: CASSLANGGPQYF. The CDR3 nucleotides are TGTGCCAGTAGTCTCGCAAACGGCGGGCCCCAGTACTTC. This chain connects TRBV19 to TRBJ2-5, with TRBD2 as a possible D gene (5 bases). V gave up 5 bases and J gave up 9 bases, with 16 bases separating them. CDR1 LNHDA and CDR2 SQIVND come from the germline V gene (reference sequence). The CDR3 spans 13 residues.

The CDR3 is CASSLGPLAQQETQYF. DNA of the CDR3: TGTGCCAGCAGCTTAGGTCCGCTAGCCCAACAAGAGACCCAGTACTTC. This chain joins TRBV11-2 and TRBJ2-5; TRBD2 is a possible D gene (5 bases). V was shortened by 1 base and J by 2 bases, with 14 bases between the two germline ends. The CDR3 has 16 amino acids. Germline CDR1 SGHAT, CDR2 FQNNGV.

The chain is built from TRBV2 and TRBJ2-1; D not resolved. V gave up 5 bases and J gave up 7 bases, with 6 bases separating them. CDR3 length equals 11 residues. The germline CDR1 and CDR2 sequences are SNHLY and FYNNEI. CDR3 sequence (DNA): TGTGCCAGCAGTACTTGGAATGAGCAGTTCTTC. This translates into CASSTWNEQFF.

This clone was observed a few times. The rearrangement uses TRBV11-2 and TRBJ2-5; 9 bases match TRBD2. The CDR3 sequence is 15 residues long. Losses at the gene ends were 6 bases for V and 1 base for J; bases not matched to a gene: 6. In germline, CDR1 is SGHAT, CDR2 FQNNGV. The DNA for the CDR3 is TGTGCCAGCAGGCGGGGGGGAGGGCCCCAAGAGACCCAGTACTTC. It is translated as CASRRGGGPQETQYF.

The chain has TRBV9 and TRBJ2-3; a weak D match, TRBD2 (6 bases). Germline CDR1 is SGDLS and CDR2 is YYNGEE. CDR3 size: 16 residues. Trimming pared 4 bases from V and 2 bases from J, leaving 17 bases between. Here the CDR3 DNA reads TGTGCCAGCAGCTCCGATGGGGGGACGATCACAGATACGCAGTATTTT. Amino acid sequence: CASSSDGGTITDTQYF.

This clone was observed once. The rearrangement joins TRBV15 to TRBJ2-7; D unclear. The germline gives CDR1 LNHNV, CDR2 YYDKDF (reference sequence). This CDR3 comprises 13 residues. Trimming shortened V by 0 bases and J by 2 bases, and 5 bases separated the two germline ends. CDR3 loop: CATSRDSTYEQYF. DNA of the CDR3: TGTGCCACCAGCAGAGACAGTACCTACGAGCAGTACTTC.

The chain's CDR3 is CASRATANTDTQYF. In DNA, the CDR3 is TGTGCCAGCAGGGCCACGGCTAACACAGATACGCAGTATTTT. This rearrangement joins TRBV6-5 to TRBJ2-3; D uncertain. Per the germline V gene, CDR1 is MNHEY and CDR2 is SVGAGI. Deletions cut 6 bases from V and 2 bases from J, with 12 bases between. CDR3 length: 14 residues.

The chain joins TRBV6-1 to TRBJ1-1; D is possibly TRBD1 (6 bases). The V gene lost 5 bases and the J gene lost 1 base, with 11 bases spanning the gap. The CDR3 length is 14 residues. Germline lookup yields CDR1 MNHNS and CDR2 SASEGT. In DNA form, the CDR3 reads TGTGCCAGCAGTAGGGGGGGGGAGAACACTGAAGCTTTCTTT. Protein sequence: CASSRGGENTEAFF.

In its sample, this clone was seen once. The V and J genes are TRBV28 and TRBJ2-5; TRBD2 matches 8 bases. This CDR3 is built from 19 residues. Germline CDR1 and CDR2: MDHEN and SYDVKM. V was pared by 1 base and J by 2 bases, with 15 bases of the junction left unmatched. CDR3 residues: CASSLFSGGGRFGQETQYF. CDR3 in DNA: TGTGCCAGCAGTTTATTCAGCGGGGGAGGGAGGTTCGGGCAAGAGACCCAGTACTTC.

This chain connects TRBV4-1 to TRBJ1-3, with 8 bases that match TRBD1. The CDR3 length is 15 residues. Germline lookup yields CDR1 MGHRA and CDR2 YSYEKL. V gave up 8 bases and J gave up 4 bases; unmatched junction bases: 10. CDR3 nucleotide sequence: TGCGCCAGCGGGGGGACAGGCGGGGACGGAAACACCATATATTTT. Amino acids: CASGGTGGDGNTIYF.

The chain carries TRBV6-1 and TRBJ2-6; D might be TRBD2 (5 bases). Trimming pared 11 bases from V and 1 base from J, leaving 12 bases between. The CDR3 contains 14 residues. Germline CDR1 and CDR2: MNHNS and SASEGT. The CDR3 spells CAANGVSGANVLTF. CDR3 DNA: TGTGCCGCTAACGGGGTATCTGGGGCCAACGTCCTGACTTTC.

Only a few counts were recorded for this clone. V usage is TRBV15 and J usage is TRBJ1-4; possibly TRBD1 for D (6 bases). The CDR3 consists of 14 residues. V was cut by 4 bases and J by 8 bases, with 14 bases left in between. Germline CDR1 reads LNHNV; CDR2 reads YYDKDF (reference sequence). CDR3 loop: CATSKGQQGEKLFF. Here the CDR3 DNA reads TGTGCCACCAGCAAAGGACAGCAAGGGGAAAAACTGTTTTTT.

The V call is TRBV19, the J call TRBJ1-2; tentative D call: TRBD1 (5 bases). The CDR3 totals 12 residues. Per the germline V gene, CDR1 is LNHDA and CDR2 is SQIVND (reference sequence). V lost 4 bases and J 8 bases, leaving 11 bases between the germline ends. CDR3 coding DNA: TGTGCCAGTAGTACAGGGCTGGGAGGCTACACCTTC. This gives the protein CASSTGLGGYTF. The complete variable domain, with remaining parts taken from reference TRBV19 and TRBJ1-2, reads DGGITQSPKYLFRKEGQNVTLSCEQNLNHDAMYWYRQDPGQGLRLIYYSQIVNDFQKGDIAEGYSVSREKKESFPLTVTSAQKNPTAFYLCASSTGLGGYTFGSGTRLTVV.

Notes on this clone: Other DNA sequences in this sample translate to the same CDR3. The chain uses TRBV7-6 and TRBJ1-5; D is uncertain. Germline assignment: CDR1 SGHVS and CDR2 FNYEAQ. This CDR3 spans 12 amino acids. Trimming cost V 1 base and J 7 bases, with 5 bases left between them. CDR3 loop: CASSLVGQPQHF. The DNA for the CDR3 is TGTGCCAGCAGCTTAGTAGGGCAGCCCCAGCATTTT.

The chain recombines TRBV15 with TRBJ2-2, with unresolved D. Germline V gene lookup returns CDR1 LNHNV and CDR2 YYDKDF (reference sequence). Trimming took off 4 bases at V and 4 bases at J, with 16 bases between the two ends. The CDR3 totals 16 residues. This chain's CDR3 is CATSTLDNFPTGELFF. The CDR3 coding sequence is TGTGCCACCAGCACTTTAGATAACTTTCCCACCGGGGAGCTGTTTTTT.

This clone has a single count. The rearrangement joins TRBV7-3 to TRBJ2-2, with D maybe TRBD1 (6 bases). Trimming cost V 4 bases and J 5 bases, with 8 bases left between them. The germline V gene has CDR1 SGHTA and CDR2 FQGTGA. CDR3 size: 13 residues. DNA of the CDR3: TGTGCCAGCAGCTCCACAGGGACCGGGGAGCTGTTTTTT. This gives the protein CASSSTGTGELFF.

The V gene is TRBV28, the J gene TRBJ2-5; D tentatively reads TRBD1 or TRBD2 (6 bases each). V was clipped by 6 bases and J by 1 base, with 21 bases between them. Germline CDR1 reads MDHEN; CDR2 reads SYDVKM. There are 17 residues in the CDR3. The CDR3 DNA follows: TGTGCCAGCAGGACCTCTCGCTGGGGGGCCCCCCAAGAGACCCAGTACTTC. This sequence encodes CASRTSRWGAPQETQYF.

The genes are TRBV7-9 and TRBJ2-3; tentatively, D is TRBD2 (6 bases). Per the germline V gene, CDR1 is SEHNR and CDR2 is FQNEAQ (reference sequence). The CDR3 spans 16 residues. V was clipped by 3 bases and J by 2 bases, with 15 bases between them. In DNA, the CDR3 is TGTGCCAGCAGCTTTTATCCGGGGGATGTCACAGATACGCAGTATTTT. It yields the protein CASSFYPGDVTDTQYF.

The rearrangement uses TRBV30 and TRBJ2-2; 7 bases match TRBD1. Germline trimming cut 3 bases from V and 4 bases from J; bases unmatched to any gene: 11. From germline, CDR1 is GTSNPN and CDR2 SVGIG (reference sequence). CDR3 length: 16 amino acids. CDR3 region: CAWRRTGVVGTGELFF. For the CDR3, the DNA is TGTGCCTGGAGGAGAACAGGGGTGGTAGGCACCGGGGAGCTGTTTTTT.

This clone was detected only a few times. The CDR3 spells CASSNPGGNEQFF. CDR3 nucleotide sequence: TGTGCCAGTAGTAATCCAGGTGGGAATGAGCAGTTCTTC. The rearrangement uses TRBV19 and TRBJ2-1; no clear D. V dropped 4 bases and J dropped 7 bases, with 11 bases sitting between them. The CDR3 runs 13 residues. CDR1 is LNHDA and CDR2 is SQIVND in the germline V gene (reference sequence).

The rearrangement links TRBV28 to TRBJ2-7, with D tentatively TRBD1 or TRBD2 (5 bases each). V was shortened by 7 bases and J by 0 bases, with 19 bases between the two germline ends. The V gene's germline CDR1 is MDHEN and CDR2 SYDVKM. This CDR3 is 16 amino acids long. CDR3 DNA sequence: TGTGCCAGCAAAAGGACTCTGGGGGTGCACTCCTACGAGCAGTACTTC. It translates to CASKRTLGVHSYEQYF.

The V call is TRBV5-1, the J call TRBJ1-1; D is unclear. V dropped 0 bases and J dropped 4 bases, with 13 bases sitting between them. Germline-derived CDR1 and CDR2 are SGHRS and YFSETQ. The CDR3 covers 15 residues. The chain's CDR3 is CASSLGVPPSTEAFF. The CDR3 DNA reads TGCGCCAGCAGCTTGGGGGTACCCCCCAGCACTGAAGCTTTCTTT.